This TCR beta chain comes out of a study of T cell repertoires in cytomegalovirus infection. Via MiXCR, TCRdb re-called the reads, giving one row per CDR3 protein. The table has around 550,000 distinct CDR3 sequences, approximately 26% seen once. This clonotype has only a few counts. This CDR3 comprises 17 residues. Germline V gene data show CDR1 as MNHEY and CDR2 as SVGAGI. V was clipped by 0 bases and J by 2 bases, with 11 bases between them. This clonotype was obtained from a human donor in good health (CMV status not recorded). Some clones in this sample may be carry-over from other donors' samples. The chain carries TRBV6-5 and TRBJ1-6; D call uncertain. The sample was PBMCs. For the CDR3, the DNA is TGTGCCAGCAGTTACTCAGGGATAGAGGCCTATAATTCACCCCTCCACTTT. This gives the protein CASSYSGIEAYNSPLHF.